These T cell receptor beta chains were read from a single sample in a study of cytomegalovirus exposure and HLA in healthy donors. The method was immunoSEQ multiplex PCR; TCRdb's version includes in-frame clones alone and lacks a portion of them. The profile covers about 160,000 clones, with 77% appearing a single time and approximately 3.7% taken by the ten largest. The sample comprised PBMCs. These receptors all come from a man aged 30 to 45 in good health and CMV-seropositive. CDR3s include the opening cysteine and the closing phenylalanine or tryptophan. The D gene is left open where the match is weak. Size values are once, few and many counts, or a class for expanded clones, and some rows have none.

DNA	CDR3	V	J	D	length	size
TGTGCCAGCATCCGGGGGAGCCAAGAGACCCAGTACTTC	CASIRGSQETQYF	TRBV2	TRBJ2-5	.	13	few
TGTGCCAGCTCCCTGAACGACAGGGGGGGGACAGATACGCAGTATTTT	CASSLNDRGGTDTQYF	TRBV14	TRBJ2-3	TRBD1	16	.
TGTGCCAGCAGCTTAAGTCCAGGGGCCCCCTCCTACGAGCAGTACTTC	CASSLSPGAPSYEQYF	TRBV7-9	TRBJ2-7	.	16	.
TGTGCCACCAGCAGAGATGTCCAGGGGCCCCAGCATTTT	CATSRDVQGPQHF	TRBV15	TRBJ1-5	.	13	once
TGTGCCAGCAGCCCAACAGGGGACCCCTTCTATGGCTACACCTTC	CASSPTGDPFYGYTF	TRBV5-4	TRBJ1-2	TRBD1	15	.
TGTGCCGTCCAACAGGGCGGCACTGAAGCTTTCTTT	CAVQQGGTEAFF	TRBV6-5	TRBJ1-1	.	12	.
TGTGCCAGTCCCAAGGAGGGGGGGCTACCTGGTGAGCAGTACTTC	CASPKEGGLPGEQYF	TRBV2	TRBJ2-7	.	15	few
TGTGCCAGCAGCCGCGGGACCTATGGAGAGACCCAGTACTTC	CASSRGTYGETQYF	TRBV14	TRBJ2-5	.	14	.
TGTGCCTGGAGTGTAGGGACAGGGGGATCACCCCTCCACTTT	CAWSVGTGGSPLHF	TRBV30	TRBJ1-6	TRBD1	14	.
TGCGCCAGCAGCCAAGGACCAGGGGTCAACGAGCAGTACTTC	CASSQGPGVNEQYF	TRBV4-1	TRBJ2-7	.	14	.
TGCACCAGCAGCGACGCCGGACAGAGATTTGACTATGGCTACACCTTC	CTSSDAGQRFDYGYTF	TRBV1	TRBJ1-2	.	16	once
TGTGCCAGCAGCCCCACCCGGGGCTCTGGGGCCAACGTCCTGACTTTC	CASSPTRGSGANVLTF	TRBV28	TRBJ2-6	.	16	.
TGCGCCAGCAGCTTGGTTACAGGGCAAGAGACCCAGTACTTC	CASSLVTGQETQYF	TRBV5-1	TRBJ2-5	.	14	.
TGCGCCAGCAGCCAAGATCATGGGGGGGGGCAGCCCCAGCATTTT	CASSQDHGGGQPQHF	TRBV4-3	TRBJ1-5	.	15	.
TGCAGCGTTGAACTCTTCGGGACAGGTGTAGATACGCAGTATTTT	CSVELFGTGVDTQYF	TRBV29-1	TRBJ2-3	TRBD1	15	once
TGTGCCAGCAGCTCTGGGACAGGCGCCTCCTACGAGCAGTACTTC	CASSSGTGASYEQYF	TRBV11-2	TRBJ2-7	TRBD1	15	.
TGTGCCAGCAGTCCGGGACTACCCTACAATGAGCAGTTCTTC	CASSPGLPYNEQFF	TRBV27	TRBJ2-1	TRBD2	14	.
TGTGCCAGCGGCTCCCTAGCCAAAAACATTCAGTACTTC	CASGSLAKNIQYF	TRBV11-2	TRBJ2-4	.	13	.
TGTGCCAGCAGCTTAGCGCGAGCGGGTCCCCCTCGGCACTTC	CASSLARAGPPRHF	TRBV7-2	TRBJ2-7	.	14	.
TGTGCCAGCAGCTCGACTAGCGGGGGTTACGAGCAGTACTTC	CASSSTSGGYEQYF	TRBV7-2	TRBJ2-7	TRBD2	14	.
TGTGCCAGTAGGGGGCCAACTAATGAAAAACTGTTTTTT	CASRGPTNEKLFF	TRBV19	TRBJ1-4	.	13	.
TGTGCCAGTAGTATAGGCCGGGTCACTGAAGCTTTCTTT	CASSIGRVTEAFF	TRBV19	TRBJ1-1	.	13	.
TGTGCCAGCAGTCCCCTAGCGGGTGGGGAGACCCAGTACTTC	CASSPLAGGETQYF	TRBV2	TRBJ2-5	TRBD2	14	.
TGTGCCAGCTCACTCCTAGCGGGGGGGCCTTCAGATACGCAGTATTTT	CASSLLAGGPSDTQYF	TRBV18	TRBJ2-3	TRBD2	16	.
TGTGCCAGCAGTGAAGAGAGGGACAGGGATTCGGGGAATGAGCAGTTCTTC	CASSEERDRDSGNEQFF	TRBV25-1	TRBJ2-1	TRBD1	17	.
TGTGCCAGCAGTGTCCAGGGGGCGCATAGCAATCAGCCCCAGCATTTT	CASSVQGAHSNQPQHF	TRBV28	TRBJ1-5	TRBD1	16	once
TGTGCCAGCAGCTTTGACAGGGGGCCCGAGCAGTACTTC	CASSFDRGPEQYF	TRBV7-2	TRBJ2-7	TRBD1	13	.
TGTGCCAGCAGGACTAGCGGGGGTTCCTACGAGCAGTACTTC	CASRTSGGSYEQYF	TRBV28	TRBJ2-7	TRBD2	14	.
TGTGCCTGGAGGGGCGACAGGATCGAAGCTTTCTTT	CAWRGDRIEAFF	TRBV30	TRBJ1-1	.	12	.
TGTGCCAGCAGCGTGACAGGGTACCAAGAGACCCAGTACTTC	CASSVTGYQETQYF	TRBV9	TRBJ2-5	TRBD1	14	.
TGTGCCAGCAGCTTAGCGAGACAGGGCCAAGAGACCCAGTACTTC	CASSLARQGQETQYF	TRBV7-9	TRBJ2-5	TRBD1	15	.
TGTGCCAGCAGCTTAGCCGGGACAGGGTTTTCACCCCTCCACTTT	CASSLAGTGFSPLHF	TRBV7-6	TRBJ1-6	TRBD1	15	.
TGTGCCAGCAGCTTGAACACTGGACAGGGGAATTCACCCCTCCACTTT	CASSLNTGQGNSPLHF	TRBV5-4	TRBJ1-6	TRBD1	16	.
TGTGCCAGCAGCTCCCGGGACAGGGATGAAAAACTGTTTTTT	CASSSRDRDEKLFF	TRBV7-6	TRBJ1-4	TRBD1	14	few
TGTGCCAGCAGACTAAGCGGGACTAGCACAGATACGCAGTATTTT	CASRLSGTSTDTQYF	TRBV2	TRBJ2-3	TRBD2	15	.
TGTGCCAGCAGTTTAGGGAGACCCTACGAGCAGTACTTC	CASSLGRPYEQYF	TRBV28	TRBJ2-7	.	13	.
TGTGCCAGCAGCCGGTACGGGGGGCCCCTCACAGATACGCAGTATTTT	CASSRYGGPLTDTQYF	TRBV11-3	TRBJ2-3	.	16	.
TGTGCCAGCTCACCACCTACAGGGGGCCGAGAGACCCAGTACTTC	CASSPPTGGRETQYF	TRBV18	TRBJ2-5	TRBD1	15	.